In its sample, the clone carrying this T cell receptor beta chain was seen many times. This entry belongs to a study of molecular identifiers for immune sequencing clone quantification. TCRdb used MiXCR to reprocess the PCR reads, holding one entry per CDR3 protein. There are 50,000 to 70,000 distinct CDR3 sequences in the sample; under 20% occur only once, and around 1.5% lies in the top ten. Germline V gives CDR1 SGHTA, CDR2 FQGTGA. This CDR3 is built from 15 residues. Trimming cost V 2 bases and J 5 bases, with 16 bases left between them. Sequencing was performed on naive CD8+ T cells from blood, with Jurkat cell RNA spiked in. Regarding subset: FACS-sorted CD8+CD4-CCR7+CD45RA+ naive T cells. The chain links TRBV7-3 to TRBJ2-7; D is unresolved. This sequence originates from a human donor in good health. Some libraries in this study had Jurkat cell RNA spiked in. The CDR3 spells CASSLDGFLGNEQYF. For the CDR3, the DNA is TGTGCCAGCAGCTTAGATGGGTTTCTGGGTAACGAGCAGTACTTC.